A selection of T cell receptor beta chains follows, all from one sample in a study of blood T cells in healthy people across ages. Via MiXCR, TCRdb re-called the 5' RACE reads, giving one row per CDR3 protein. Of around 1.7 million distinct CDR3 sequences in the sample, roughly 27% were seen once. Sequenced sample: blood. All receptors come from a woman in her 30s in good health. CDR3s include the opening cysteine and the closing phenylalanine or tryptophan. The order of the fields is D gene, V gene, CDR3 length, J gene, clone size, CDR3 protein, CDR3 DNA. D genes are given only for firm matches. Only some rows state a clone size, as once, few, many or a class for expanded clones.

d_gene: -
v_gene: TRBV7-8
len: 15
j_gene: TRBJ1-1
abundance: -
CDR3aa: CASSLAAQTNTEAFF
CDR3nt: TGTGCCAGCAGCTTAGCGGCCCAGACGAACACTGAAGCTTTCTTT

d_gene: -
v_gene: TRBV7-8
len: 12
j_gene: TRBJ2-5
abundance: few
CDR3aa: CASSAGDGTQYF
CDR3nt: TGTGCCAGCAGCGCAGGGGACGGGACCCAGTACTTC

d_gene: -
v_gene: TRBV7-2
len: 15
j_gene: TRBJ2-3
abundance: once
CDR3aa: CASSPRDLTTDTQYF
CDR3nt: TGTGCCAGCAGCCCCCGCGACTTAACCACAGATACGCAGTATTTT

d_gene: TRBD2
v_gene: TRBV2
len: 13
j_gene: TRBJ2-1
abundance: few
CDR3aa: CASRGLAGQEQFF
CDR3nt: TGTGCCAGCAGGGGACTAGCGGGCCAAGAGCAGTTCTTC

d_gene: -
v_gene: TRBV7-9
len: 15
j_gene: TRBJ2-5
abundance: few
CDR3aa: CASSLDRWYQETQYF
CDR3nt: TGTGCCAGCAGCTTAGACCGTTGGTACCAAGAGACCCAGTACTTC

d_gene: -
v_gene: TRBV15
len: 15
j_gene: TRBJ1-4
abundance: few
CDR3aa: CATSSDRTDGGKLFF
CDR3nt: TGTGCCACCAGCAGTGACCGGACGGACGGGGGAAAACTGTTTTTT

d_gene: -
v_gene: TRBV28
len: 16
j_gene: TRBJ2-3
abundance: few
CDR3aa: CASSSTLATSPDTQYF
CDR3nt: TGTGCCAGCAGTTCAACACTGGCTACATCCCCAGATACGCAGTATTTT

d_gene: -
v_gene: TRBV30
len: 15
j_gene: TRBJ1-3
abundance: few
CDR3aa: CAWTKSGGPGNTIYF
CDR3nt: TGTGCCTGGACTAAGTCCGGGGGGCCCGGAAACACCATATATTTT

d_gene: -
v_gene: TRBV10-2
len: 13
j_gene: TRBJ1-5
abundance: few
CDR3aa: CASSESMGGPQHF
CDR3nt: TGCGCCAGCAGTGAGTCGATGGGGGGGCCCCAGCATTTT

d_gene: -
v_gene: TRBV20-1
len: 15
j_gene: TRBJ2-3
abundance: many
CDR3aa: CSARAPAQATDTQYF
CDR3nt: TGCAGTGCTAGAGCTCCGGCCCAGGCGACAGATACGCAGTATTTT